This T cell receptor beta chain originates from a study of T-cell memory formation after mild COVID-19. TCRdb fed the 5' RACE reads into MiXCR, producing one record per CDR3 protein. The table has 450,000 to 650,000 distinct CDR3 sequences, roughly 20% seen once. This CDR3 has 16 residues. Trimming cost V 6 bases and J 2 bases; bases outside gene matches: 10. The chain couples TRBV12-3 or TRBV12-4 to TRBJ2-3; 8 positions match TRBD2. Sequencing input: PBMCs or a T cell subset sorted from them (not recorded which). This clonotype was obtained from an adult woman who had mild COVID-19 (a few samples of this study predate the infection). Cell type and time point are not known. The CDR3 DNA is TGTGCCAGCAGCCTTCCGGGACTAGAGCACACAGATACGCAGTATTTT. Its translation: CASSLPGLEHTDTQYF.